This TCR beta chain was recovered during a study of blood T cell repertoires in COVID-19. Background on the study: Sites across the United States, Italy and Spain contributed samples from acute and convalescent COVID-19. Sources were T cells, B-cell-depleted T cells, or PBMCs; the material itself was cDNA or gDNA.

In the original processing: Estimation of nucleated cell counts was performed using reference gene primer amplification. TCRdb keeps only in-frame clones here, not all; method: immunoSEQ multiplex PCR. The V and J calls and clone size come from that table; D and trimming were worked out from the DNA. The table shows fewer than 200,000 clones, with roughly 83% occurring only once. The CDR3 has 14 residues. Losses at the gene ends were 5 bases for V and 3 bases for J; bases not matched to a gene: 6. Germline V gene data show CDR1 as LGHDT and CDR2 as YNNKEL (reference sequence). The material sequenced was peripheral blood. This clonotype originated in a human donor in a cohort sampled during active COVID-19. This rearrangement joins TRBV3-1 (or the pseudogene TRBV3-2) to TRBJ1-2, with 7 bases aligning to TRBD1. CDR3 residues: CASSATGRDYGYTF. The CDR3 nucleotides read TGTGCCAGCAGCGCGACAGGGCGCGACTATGGCTACACCTTC.